This T cell receptor (beta chain) derives from a study of cytomegalovirus exposure and HLA in healthy donors. Overall study context: There were 85 million or so unique TCRs (from HLA-typed donors) in an early data release. Overall study findings and caveats: Roughly uniform sequencing depth across donors was assumed, possibly incorrectly. A reported reduction in N-insertions relative to the approximately 640-donor mean was seen in an Asian-associated ancestry cluster in a later analysis.

Donors were ostensibly healthy at sampling, although undocumented immune exposures were probable. Concerning this clone: Its specificity is unknown.

The PCR ran on 60 Vbeta and 13 Jbeta primers. Profiled with immunoSEQ multiplex PCR; TCRdb holds only in-frame clones, not every one. The sample carries 150,000 to 200,000 clones, 75% to 85% recorded once. Trimming pared 4 bases from V and 10 bases from J, leaving 15 bases between. Germline lookup yields CDR1 SGHDN and CDR2 FVKESK. The CDR3 has 13 residues. The receptor was isolated from a girl aged 5-17 years in good health and CMV-seropositive. The rearrangement links TRBV14 to TRBJ2-3; the D is unclear. Sequenced: PBMCs. CDR3 loop: CASSPPLPRAQYF. The CDR3 DNA sequence: TGTGCCAGCAGCCCCCCACTTCCCCGTGCGCAGTATTTT.